There are many counts of the clone carrying this T cell receptor beta chain. This specimen comes from a study of human T cells and chemical hapten exposure. Germline V gene lookup returns CDR1 MGHRA and CDR2 YSYEKL. With V trimmed by 6 bases and J by 5 bases, 10 bases remained unmatched. The CDR3 extends over 15 amino acids. TCRdb reanalysed the RACE reads using MiXCR and keeps one entry per CDR3 protein. The data hold about 380,000 distinct CDR3 sequences, with more than 4.5% observed a single time. Time point here: patch test 1, 2 weeks after DPC sensitization. Treatment here: therapeutic diphenylcyclopropenone sensitization with weekly scalp DPC. Unfractionated whole blood yielded the extracted total RNA.

The receptor was derived from a woman in her fifties or sixties with alopecia areata. Some clones in this sample may be carry-over from other donors' samples. J is TRBJ2-3 and V is TRBV4-1; TRBD2 matches 8 bases. Source: whole blood, taken in connection with sensitization to the hapten diphenylcyclopropenone (DPC). The CDR3 DNA sequence: TGCGCCAGCAGATTTTACGGGGGGGGACGAGATACGCAGTATTTT. The encoded protein is CASRFYGGGRDTQYF.